The entry below describes one TCR beta chain. As yet, its antigen is unknown. This CDR3 comprises 11 residues. The data stem from a study of T cell responses to AZD1222 COVID-19 vaccine. Study-level findings and limits: Repertoires were obtained only post-peak T cell response. Spike-specific TCR breadth and depth grew following two AZD1222 doses.

Some clones are missing from TCRdb's copy, which holds only in-frame ones; the method was immunoSEQ multiplex PCR. The sample lists about 140,000 clones; roughly 88% were seen once. The sequence came from an adult who received the AZD1222 COVID-19 vaccine. The material was peripheral blood, obtained 28 days after the second AZD1222 dose. The V call is TRBV21-1, the J call TRBJ2-3. TRBV21-1 is flagged as a pseudogene. The CDR3 spells CASTNGDTQYF. CDR3 sequence (DNA): TGTGCCAGCACCAATGGAGATACGCAGTATTTT.